Detailed here is one T cell receptor (beta chain). Its antigen is currently unknown. The investigators amplified TCR beta CDR3 regions from RNA transcripts. HTBI primers drove first-round RT-PCR of the TCR CDR3. From the multiplex PCR reads, TCRdb called clonotypes with MiXCR, one entry per CDR3 protein. The sample has 350,000 to 450,000 distinct CDR3 sequences, around 15% seen once; the top ten hold around 28%. This specimen belongs to a study of T cells in Graves' hyperthyroidism and ophthalmopathy. Study-level points and caveats: Most thyroid clonotypes with frequency above 0.001 were detected in blood.

Not enrolled were patients with uncontrolled infection, other autoimmune disease, pregnancy or lactation. Diagnosis relied on clinical symptoms, serum thyroxine and TRAb, thyroid ultrasound and orbital computed tomography. This CDR3 is built from 17 residues. Germline V lookup: CDR1 KGHSH, CDR2 LQKENI. V shed 4 bases, J shed 2 bases, and the junction held 8 bases outside the gene matches. Source material: blood. The clonotype originates from a man aged 45-65 years with Graves' ophthalmopathy. V is TRBV18 and J is TRBJ2-5; 12 nucleotides line up with TRBD2. CDR3 sequence: CASSLERTSGAQETQYF. The CDR3 DNA reads as TGTGCCAGCTCACTAGAGAGGACTAGCGGGGCACAAGAGACCCAGTACTTC.